These 22 T cell receptor beta chains originate from one sample sequenced in a study of tumor-infiltrating lymphocytes in localized non-small cell lung cancer. Sequenced by immunoSEQ multiplex PCR; TCRdb stores in-frame clones only, minus some. This sample carries about 16,000 clones, under 80% of them seen once, and the ten largest clones take 5% to 7%. The material sequenced was lung tumor tissue. The source is a human donor with non-small cell lung cancer.

This clone was seen only a few times. The rearrangement joins TRBV11-2 to TRBJ1-1; a weak D match, TRBD1 (5 bases). The V gene's germline CDR1 is SGHAT and CDR2 FQNNGV. V was shortened by 3 bases and J by 6 bases, with 20 bases between the two germline ends. This CDR3 has 16 residues. The CDR3 region has the DNA TGTGCCAGCAGCTTCTTGTCAGGCGGGGGTAAGGCTGAAGCTTTCTTT. It is translated as CASSFLSGGGKAEAFF.

The V and J genes are TRBV2 and TRBJ2-7, with 9 positions matching TRBD2. J was trimmed by 0 bases and V by 6 bases; bases with no gene match: 3. This CDR3 has 14 residues. Germline CDR1 is SNHLY and CDR2 is FYNNEI. The CDR3 nucleotides read TGTGCCAGCAGATCGACTAGCGGCTCCTACGAGCAGTACTTC. It codes for CASRSTSGSYEQYF.

The CDR3 DNA reads as TGCGCCAGCAGCTTGGGACAGAACACCGGGGAGCTGTTTTTT. Its translation: CASSLGQNTGELFF. This sequence joins TRBV5-1 and TRBJ2-2, with no clear D. V was pared by 0 bases and J by 1 base, with 4 bases between. The CDR3 contains 14 residues. The germline CDR1 and CDR2 sequences are SGHRS and YFSETQ.

V is TRBV28 and J is TRBJ2-7; D is unresolved. Germline V gene lookup returns CDR1 MDHEN and CDR2 SYDVKM. CDR3 length: 11 amino acids. V was pared by 2 bases and J by 6 bases, with 5 bases between. The CDR3 spells CASSLKSEQYF. In nucleotides, the CDR3 is TGTGCCAGCAGTTTAAAGAGCGAGCAGTACTTC.

This clone counts as medium-sized. The genes are TRBV2 and TRBJ2-7, with TRBD2 identical over 12 bases. Trimming at V came to 6 bases and at J to 4 bases, leaving 1 base not matched to a gene. The CDR3 is 13 amino acids. Germline V lookup: CDR1 SNHLY, CDR2 FYNNEI. The CDR3 reads CASRTSGSYEQYF. The CDR3 DNA reads TGTGCCAGCAGGACTAGCGGGAGTTACGAGCAGTACTTC.

CDR3 residues: CASSPPRDFSGNTIYF. CDR3 DNA: TGTGCCAGCTCACCACCCAGGGACTTCTCTGGAAACACCATATATTTT. The chain uses TRBV18 and TRBJ1-3, with D possibly TRBD1 on 5 matching bases. This CDR3 is built from 16 residues. V lost 0 bases to trimming and J lost 0 bases, with 9 bases between them. CDR1 and CDR2 from the germline V gene are KGHSH and LQKENI.

By sample share, this clone is medium-sized. The chain combines TRBV7-2 with TRBJ2-5, with D tentatively TRBD1 or TRBD2 (5 bases each). Germline assignment: CDR1 SGHTA and CDR2 FQGNSA. V lost 2 bases and J lost 4, with 11 bases in between. The CDR3 runs 14 residues. The CDR3: CASSLWGSGETQYF. DNA of the CDR3: TGTGCCAGCAGCTTATGGGGGTCAGGAGAGACCCAGTACTTC.

This chain joins TRBV5-8 and TRBJ1-1; TRBD1 might be the D (5 bases). This CDR3 is 13 amino acids long. The ends were cut back, 4 bases at V and 8 bases at J, with 15 bases in the middle. Germline CDR1 SGHTS, CDR2 YDEGEE. The CDR3 region has the DNA TGTGCCAGCAGCCTGGCCCCAGGGAAAGAAGCTTTCTTT. Its protein product is CASSLAPGKEAFF.

This clone was observed once. This sequence joins TRBV7-2 and TRBJ1-5; possibly TRBD1 for D (5 bases). Germline CDR1 and CDR2: SGHTA and FQGNSA. Trimming took off 1 base at V and 7 bases at J, with 14 bases between the two ends. The CDR3 spans 15 residues. CDR3: CASSLVGGLGQPQHF. CDR3 nucleotides: TGTGCCAGCAGCTTAGTTGGGGGGTTGGGGCAGCCCCAGCATTTT.

V and J are TRBV9 and TRBJ1-5; D unclear. This CDR3 comprises 15 residues. CDR1 and CDR2 (germline): SGDLS, YYNGEE. Trimming stripped 0 bases from V and 0 bases from J, with 7 bases between. The CDR3 coding sequence is TGTGCCAGCAGCGTAGGGGTGGGTAGCAATCAGCCCCAGCATTTT. Translated, it gives CASSVGVGSNQPQHF.

The chain uses TRBV6-6 and TRBJ2-5, with a weak D call TRBD1 (6 bases). Germline assignment: CDR1 MNHNY and CDR2 SVGAGI (reference sequence). The CDR3 extends over 14 amino acids. V lost 2 bases and J 1 base, leaving 8 bases between the germline ends. CDR3 protein: CASSYPGVQETQYF. The CDR3 nucleotides read TGTGCCAGCAGTTACCCAGGGGTCCAAGAGACCCAGTACTTC.

This clone occurred once. This chain connects TRBV9 to TRBJ2-5; 11 bases map to TRBD2. Per germline, CDR1 SGDLS and CDR2 YYNGEE. CDR3 size: 15 residues. Unmatched junction bases numbered 2, after V lost 2 bases and J lost 2 bases. In nucleotides, the CDR3 is TGTGCCAGCAGCGTGGGGACTAGCGGTCAAGAGACCCAGTACTTC. Protein sequence: CASSVGTSGQETQYF.

V usage is TRBV5-5 and J usage is TRBJ2-1, with 15 positions matching TRBD2. This CDR3 region has 18 residues. The germline gives CDR1 SGHKS, CDR2 YYEKEE (reference sequence). J gave up 7 bases and V 0 bases, and 8 bases lay outside the gene matches. Here the CDR3 DNA reads TGTGCCAGCAGCTTGGATTGGACTAGCGGGAGGGCCAGGAATGAGCAGTTCTTC. Protein product: CASSLDWTSGRARNEQFF.

The DNA for the CDR3 is TGTGCCAGCAGCTTAGTAGCGAGAGAGCAGTACTTC. Protein product: CASSLVAREQYF. J is TRBJ2-7 and V is TRBV7-2, with D maybe TRBD2 (5 bases). This CDR3 region has 12 residues. From germline, CDR1 is SGHTA and CDR2 FQGNSA. Trimming pared 1 base from V and 7 bases from J, leaving 8 bases between.

About this clone: Within the sample, other DNA sequences also encode this same CDR3. This chain links TRBV9 with TRBJ2-2; a weak D match, TRBD2 (6 bases). Looked up from germline, CDR1 is SGDLS and CDR2 is YYNGEE. CDR3 length: 15 amino acids. V was clipped by 0 bases and J by 4 bases, with 10 bases between them. CDR3: CASSVGGGGTGELFF. CDR3 nucleotides: TGTGCCAGCAGCGTAGGTGGGGGAGGCACCGGGGAGCTGTTTTTT.

The chain combines TRBV28 with TRBJ2-7; tentatively, D is TRBD1 (6 bases). V lost 1 base and J lost 5, with 6 bases in between. The CDR3 extends over 12 amino acids. Germline V gene sequence: CDR1 MDHEN, CDR2 SYDVKM. As DNA, the CDR3 is TGTGCCAGCAGTTTATACAGGGACGAGCAGTACTTC. Its protein product is CASSLYRDEQYF.

This sequence joins TRBV2 and TRBJ2-1; maybe TRBD2 (5 bases). This CDR3 contains 14 residues. Germline V gene lookup returns CDR1 SNHLY and CDR2 FYNNEI. V lost 6 bases, J lost 9 bases, and 18 bases lay in between. The CDR3 here is CASRPGIPEGEQFF. The CDR3 DNA sequence: TGTGCCAGCAGGCCGGGAATCCCAGAGGGTGAGCAGTTCTTC.

CDR3 amino acids: CSASRGSGNTIYF. The CDR3 nucleotides are TGCAGCGCCAGCAGGGGTTCTGGAAACACCATATATTTT. This chain connects TRBV29-1 to TRBJ1-3; tentative D call: TRBD1 (6 bases). Germline V gene sequence: CDR1 SQVTM, CDR2 ANQGSEA. The CDR3 sequence is 13 residues long. The V and J ends lost 7 bases and 1 base respectively, with 11 bases between them. Complete variable domain (other parts from reference TRBV29-1 and TRBJ1-3): SAVISQKPSRDICQRGTSLTIQCQVDSQVTMMFWYRQQPGQSLTLIATANQGSEATYESGFVIDKFPISRPNLTFSTLTVSNMSPEDSSIYLCSASRGSGNTIYFGEGSWLTVV.

The chain carries TRBV19 and TRBJ2-5; TRBD2 matches at 7 bases. V was pared by 3 bases and J by 5 bases, with 6 bases of the junction left unmatched. Germline loops: CDR1 LNHDA, CDR2 SQIVND (reference sequence). The CDR3 spans 14 residues. The CDR3 DNA sequence: TGTGCCAGTAGTATGGCCCGGCGGGGGGAGACCCAGTACTTC. Translation gives CASSMARRGETQYF.

The J gene is TRBJ2-1, the V gene TRBV4-1, with D perhaps matching TRBD1 (5 bases). V shed 0 bases and J shed 4 bases, with 16 bases lying between them. CDR3 size: 17 residues. CDR1 MGHRA and CDR2 YSYEKL come from the germline V gene. DNA of the CDR3: TGCGCCAGCAGCCAAGATCGAACAGGTCAGTGGTACAATGAGCAGTTCTTC. Residues: CASSQDRTGQWYNEQFF.

The chain is built from TRBV15 and TRBJ1-1, with D possibly matching TRBD1 (6 bases). Germline assignment: CDR1 LNHNV and CDR2 YYDKDF (reference sequence). The CDR3 runs 15 residues. The V end lost 0 bases, the J end lost 8 bases, and 16 bases lay between the germline ends. CDR3 coding DNA: TGTGCCACCAGCAGAGAGAGGCAACAGGGCGGCGAAGCTTTCTTT. Encoded protein: CATSRERQQGGEAFF.

The chain has TRBV18 and TRBJ1-4; D possibly corresponds to TRBD1 (6 bases). CDR1 is KGHSH and CDR2 is LQKENI in the germline V gene. V was trimmed by 4 bases and J by 10 bases, leaving 19 bases between them. This CDR3 is 15 amino acids long. CDR3: CASSLTGYGYGKLFF. The CDR3 DNA follows: TGTGCCAGCTCACTAACAGGGTATGGGTACGGAAAACTGTTTTTT. Drawing the rest from reference TRBV18 and TRBJ1-4, the complete variable domain is NAGVMQNPRHLVRRRGQEARLRCSPMKGHSHVYWYRQLPEEGLKFMVYLQKENIIDESGMPKERFSAEFPKEGPSILRIQQVVRGDSAAYFCASSLTGYGYGKLFFGSGTQLSVL.